These 7 T cell receptor beta chains were all obtained from the same sample, sequenced in a study of T cells after posttransplantation cyclophosphamide. Cyclophosphamide on days +3 and +4 followed busulfan-fludarabine conditioning and a marrow graft. Profiling relied on immunoSEQ multiplex PCR, and the TCRdb table lists in-frame clones only, not all of them. Listed for the sample are a few thousand clones, none seen a single time. The sequences come from PBMCs, collected after allogeneic stem cell transplant with posttransplant cyclophosphamide. Receptors were obtained from a male patient aged 55 to 69 who received an allogeneic stem cell transplant from a related donor and was CMV-positive. Some T cells here may be from the graft donor.

This clone showed up many times. As DNA, the CDR3 is TGTGCCAGCAGTCCCTTGGGGGGTTACAATGAGCAGTTCTTC. Translating it yields CASSPLGGYNEQFF. V usage is TRBV25-1 and J usage is TRBJ2-1; possibly TRBD2 for D (6 bases). Germline CDR1 and CDR2: MGHDK and SYGVNS. This CDR3 has 14 amino acids. Trimming stripped 5 bases from V and 4 bases from J, with 12 bases between.

This clone qualifies as medium-sized. This chain connects TRBV29-1 to TRBJ1-5; unclear D gene. Germline lookup yields CDR1 SQVTM and CDR2 ANQGSEA. This CDR3 has 14 residues. Trimming pared 4 bases from V and 0 bases from J, leaving 10 bases between. The CDR3 sequence: CSVASSNSNQPQHF. The CDR3 nucleotides read TGCAGCGTTGCTTCTAGTAATAGCAATCAGCCCCAGCATTTT. The full variable domain, its missing parts supplied by reference TRBV29-1 and TRBJ1-5, is SAVISQKPSRDICQRGTSLTIQCQVDSQVTMMFWYRQQPGQSLTLIATANQGSEATYESGFVIDKFPISRPNLTFSTLTVSNMSPEDSSIYLCSVASSNSNQPQHFGDGTRLSIL.

This clone is medium-sized within its sample. The V gene is TRBV7-2, the J gene TRBJ1-4; D may be TRBD1 (6 bases). The CDR3 sequence is 14 residues long. Germline V lookup: CDR1 SGHTA, CDR2 FQGNSA. Trimming took 5 bases from V and 3 from J, leaving 10 bases between them. CDR3 region: CASSADSANEKLFF. CDR3 nucleotide sequence: TGTGCCAGCAGCGCGGACAGTGCTAATGAAAAACTGTTTTTT.

Many counts were recorded for this clone. CDR3 sequence: CASSLEGLPAGETQYF. DNA of the CDR3: TGTGCCAGCAGCTTAGAAGGACTACCGGCAGGGGAGACCCAGTACTTC. This chain connects TRBV7-8 to TRBJ2-5, with TRBD2 as a possible D gene (6 bases). The CDR3 is 16 residues long. Trimming stripped 1 base from V and 5 bases from J, with 17 bases between. The germline V gene encodes CDR1 SGHVS and CDR2 FQNEAQ.

This clone was seen ten or more times. The chain uses TRBV7-2 and TRBJ1-2, with 12 nucleotides matching TRBD1. The germline V gene encodes CDR1 SGHTA and CDR2 FQGNSA. There are 17 residues in the CDR3. V lost 2 bases and J lost 5; bases outside the gene matches: 9. Here the CDR3 reads CASSLRDRGLFHYGYTF. The CDR3 DNA sequence: TGTGCCAGCAGCTTAAGGGACAGGGGGCTTTTCCATTATGGCTACACCTTC.

This clone was observed at least ten times. The V and J genes are TRBV2 and TRBJ2-2; 14 positions agree with TRBD2. The ends lost 6 bases at V and 1 base at J; junction bases unmatched: 4. Germline lookup yields CDR1 SNHLY and CDR2 FYNNEI. CDR3 length equals 17 residues. The CDR3, as DNA: TGTGCCAGCAGCAGACTAGCGGGAGGGGTGAACACCGGGGAGCTGTTTTTT. Encoded protein: CASSRLAGGVNTGELFF.

Many counts were recorded for this clone. J is TRBJ1-2 and V is TRBV19; D is possibly TRBD1 (6 bases). CDR3 length: 13 amino acids. CDR1 LNHDA and CDR2 SQIVND come from the germline V gene (reference sequence). With 6 bases removed from V and 7 bases from J, the gap between germline ends came to 15 bases. The CDR3 DNA reads as TGTGCCAGTAGCCCACTAAGGGGGAGTGGCTACACCTTC. It is translated as CASSPLRGSGYTF.